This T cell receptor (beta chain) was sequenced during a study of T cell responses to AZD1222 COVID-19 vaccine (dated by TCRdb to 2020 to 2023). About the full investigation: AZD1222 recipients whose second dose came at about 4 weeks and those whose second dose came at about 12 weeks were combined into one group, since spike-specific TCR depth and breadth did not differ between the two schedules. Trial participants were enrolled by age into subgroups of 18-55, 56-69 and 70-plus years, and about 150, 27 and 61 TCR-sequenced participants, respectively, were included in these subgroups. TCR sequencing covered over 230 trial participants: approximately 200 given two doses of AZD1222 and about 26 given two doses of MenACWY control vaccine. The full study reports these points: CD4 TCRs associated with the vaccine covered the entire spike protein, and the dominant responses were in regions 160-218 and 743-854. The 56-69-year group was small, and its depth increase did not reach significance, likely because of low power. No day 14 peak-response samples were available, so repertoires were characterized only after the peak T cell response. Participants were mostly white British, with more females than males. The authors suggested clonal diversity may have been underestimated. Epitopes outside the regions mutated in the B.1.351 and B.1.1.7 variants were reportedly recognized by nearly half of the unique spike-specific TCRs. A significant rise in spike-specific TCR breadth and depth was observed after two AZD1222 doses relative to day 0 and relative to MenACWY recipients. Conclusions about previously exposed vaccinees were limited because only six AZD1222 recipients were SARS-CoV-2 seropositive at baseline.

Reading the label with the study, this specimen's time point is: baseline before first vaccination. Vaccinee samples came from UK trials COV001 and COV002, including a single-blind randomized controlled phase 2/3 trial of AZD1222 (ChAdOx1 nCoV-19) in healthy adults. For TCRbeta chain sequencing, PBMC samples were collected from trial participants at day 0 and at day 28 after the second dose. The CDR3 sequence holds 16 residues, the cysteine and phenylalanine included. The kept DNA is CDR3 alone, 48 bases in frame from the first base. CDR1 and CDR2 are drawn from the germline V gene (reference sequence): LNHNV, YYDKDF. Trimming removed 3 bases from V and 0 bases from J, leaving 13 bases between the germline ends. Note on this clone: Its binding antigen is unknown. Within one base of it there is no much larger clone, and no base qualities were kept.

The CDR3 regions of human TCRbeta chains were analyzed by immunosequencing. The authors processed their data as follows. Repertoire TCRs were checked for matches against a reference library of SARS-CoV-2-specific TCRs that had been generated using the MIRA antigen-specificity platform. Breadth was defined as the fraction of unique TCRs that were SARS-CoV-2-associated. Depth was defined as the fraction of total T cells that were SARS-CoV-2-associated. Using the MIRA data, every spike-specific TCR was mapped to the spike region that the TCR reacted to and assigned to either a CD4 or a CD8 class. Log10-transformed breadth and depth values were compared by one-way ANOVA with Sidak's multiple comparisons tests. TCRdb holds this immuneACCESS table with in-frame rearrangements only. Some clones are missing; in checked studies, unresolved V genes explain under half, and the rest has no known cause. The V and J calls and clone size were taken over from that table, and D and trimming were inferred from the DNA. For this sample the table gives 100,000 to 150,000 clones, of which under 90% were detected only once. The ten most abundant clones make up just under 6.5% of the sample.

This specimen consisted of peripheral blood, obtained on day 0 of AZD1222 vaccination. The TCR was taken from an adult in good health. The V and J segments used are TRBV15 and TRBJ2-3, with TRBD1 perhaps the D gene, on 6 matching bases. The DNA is TGTGCCACCAGCAGCATTCGACAGGCTAGCACAGATACGCAGTATTTT. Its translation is CATSSIRQASTDTQYF. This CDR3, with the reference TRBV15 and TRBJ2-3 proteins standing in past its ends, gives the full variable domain DAMVIQNPRYQVTQFGKPVTLSCSQTLNHNVMYWYQQKSSQAPKLLFHYYDKDFNNEADTPDNFQSRRPNTSFCFLDIRSPGLGDTAMYLCATSSIRQASTDTQYFGPGTRLTVL.